These 23 T cell receptor beta chains share one sample of origin, sequenced in a study of blood T cells in healthy people across ages. Alongside a J-beta primer mix, a sample-barcoded 5' primer served in a second PCR lasting roughly 7 to 11 cycles. Via MiXCR, TCRdb re-called the 5' RACE reads, giving one row per CDR3 protein. This sample has hundreds of thousands of distinct CDR3 sequences; about 30% occur once, and the top ten carry 15% to 19%. Sequences were obtained from blood. These receptors were taken from a woman of 80 years or more in good health.

V gene TRBV7-2 combines with J gene TRBJ2-5; D is perhaps TRBD1 or TRBD2 (5 bases each). Judging by the DNA end, TRBJ2-7 fits better; the J call may be wrong. Germline V gives CDR1 SGHTA, CDR2 FQGNSA. CDR3 length: 13 amino acids. CDR3 coding DNA: TGTGCCAGCAGCTCTAGGTGGGGGTACGAGCAGTACTTC. This codes for CASSSRWGYEQYF.

In this sample, this clonotype turned up many times. The chain has TRBV6-5 and TRBJ2-5; no reliable D call. The V gene lost 6 bases and the J gene lost 1 base, with 15 bases spanning the gap. Germline V gene sequence: CDR1 MNHEY, CDR2 SVGAGI. This CDR3 has 15 residues. The CDR3, as DNA: TGTGCCAGCAGGGCACGCAGGTCCGGCCAAGAGACCCAGTACTTC. It encodes CASRARRSGQETQYF.

The chain recombines TRBV20-1 with TRBJ1-2; TRBD1 matches 8 bases. This CDR3 contains 15 residues. Germline CDR1 and CDR2: DFQATT and SNEGSKA (reference sequence). After removal of 0 bases from V and 0 bases from J, the junction contained 3 bases not matched to a gene. CDR3 sequence: CSARDGTGANYGYTF. In DNA, the CDR3 is TGCAGTGCTAGAGATGGGACAGGAGCTAACTATGGCTACACCTTC.

The chain carries TRBV7-2 and TRBJ2-7; TRBD1 agrees at 7 bases. Germline CDR1 reads SGHTA; CDR2 reads FQGNSA. The J segment lost 2 bases and the V segment lost 9 bases, leaving 4 bases of the junction unmatched. The CDR3 runs to 12 residues. The chain's CDR3 is CASTGDPYEQYF. The CDR3 coding sequence is TGTGCCAGTACAGGGGACCCCTACGAGCAGTACTTC. The full variable domain, rest sourced from reference TRBV7-2 and TRBJ2-7, is GAGVSQSPSNKVTEKGKDVELRCDPISGHTALYWYRQSLGQGLEFLIYFQGNSAPDKSGLPSDRFSAERTGGSVSTLTIQRTQQEDSAVYLCASTGDPYEQYFGPGTRLTVT.

This clonotype was seen at least ten times. The V call is TRBV6-5, the J call TRBJ2-5; D may be TRBD1 or TRBD2 (5 bases each). Trimming shortened V by 4 bases and J by 0 bases, and 15 bases separated the two germline ends. The CDR3 extends over 16 amino acids. CDR1 is MNHEY, CDR2 SVGAGI, per germline. DNA for the CDR3: TGTGCCAGCAGTTCCCCGACAGAGGGGTACCAAGAGACCCAGTACTTC. It codes for CASSSPTEGYQETQYF.

Notes on this clonotype: A read error may account for a junction end that differs from germline. The genes are TRBV9 and TRBJ2-6; D is tentatively TRBD1 or TRBD2 (6 bases each). Germline V gene sequence: CDR1 SGDLS, CDR2 YYNGEE. The CDR3 has 17 amino acids. DNA for the CDR3: TGTGCCGGCAGCGTAGAGCCGGGGGCGACCGGGGCCAACGTCCTGACTTTC. This codes for CAGSVEPGATGANVLTF.

This clonotype was counted between two and nine times. The chain uses TRBV20-1 and TRBJ2-4, with D tentatively TRBD1 (6 bases). Per germline, CDR1 DFQATT and CDR2 SNEGSKA (reference sequence). This CDR3 contains 15 residues. The CDR3 loop is CSPADSSIAKNIQYF. CDR3 sequence (DNA): TGCAGCCCTGCGGACAGCTCGATAGCCAAAAACATTCAGTACTTC.

The rearrangement uses TRBV7-9 and TRBJ1-4, with D perhaps matching TRBD1 (6 bases). Trimming cost V 5 bases and J 2 bases, with 15 bases left between them. This CDR3 contains 16 residues. The V gene's germline CDR1 is SEHNR and CDR2 FQNEAQ (reference sequence). The CDR3 sequence is CASSADRFSTNEKLFF. CDR3 nucleotides: TGTGCCAGCAGCGCCGACAGGTTTTCGACTAATGAAAAACTGTTTTTT.

As to this clonotype: A much larger clone is a single base away; this may be a read error. The chain links TRBV12-3 or TRBV12-4 to TRBJ1-2; D unclear. The CDR3 is made up of 15 amino acids. V lost 4 bases and J 3 bases, leaving 15 bases between the germline ends. The CDR3 protein is CASSWMAGRDYGYTF. CDR3 coding DNA: TGTGCCAGCAGTTGGATGGCTGGACGCGACTATGGCTACACCTTC.

In this sample, this clonotype turned up many times. The chain links TRBV7-2 to TRBJ2-5; 11 nucleotides match TRBD2. Germline CDR1 and CDR2: SGHTA and FQGNSA. The CDR3 has 16 residues. V dropped 5 bases and J dropped 4; count of bases not matched to a gene: 9. In DNA, the CDR3 is TGTGCCAGCAGCCCGAGTAGCGGGGGGGCCGCAGAGACCCAGTACTTC. It codes for CASSPSSGGAAETQYF. Full variable domain (remainder filled in from reference TRBV7-2 and TRBJ2-5): GAGVSQSPSNKVTEKGKDVELRCDPISGHTALYWYRQSLGQGLEFLIYFQGNSAPDKSGLPSDRFSAERTGGSVSTLTIQRTQQEDSAVYLCASSPSSGGAAETQYFGPGTRLLVL.

As concerns this clonotype: Its ends do not fully match the called genes, so a read error is possible. The chain combines TRBV12-3 or TRBV12-4 with TRBJ2-1; 9 bases line up with TRBD1. The CDR3 is 15 amino acids. CDR3 loop: CASSTGTGKKNEQIF. CDR3 nucleotides: TGTGCCAGCAGTACCGGGACAGGGAAAAAAAATGAGCAGATCTTC.

The chain is built from TRBV7-2 and TRBJ2-5; D is unresolved. Trimming pared 0 bases from V and 5 bases from J, leaving 7 bases between. The CDR3 is made up of 13 amino acids. Germline loops: CDR1 SGHTA, CDR2 FQGNSA. CDR3 bases: TGTGCCAGCAGCTTAGCCCCCCTTGAGACCCAGTACTTC. This codes for CASSLAPLETQYF.

About this clonotype: This sequence may be a read error, since a much larger clone differs from it by one base. This chain links TRBV2 with TRBJ1-2; D is perhaps TRBD1 (6 bases). The ends were cut back, 6 bases at V and 0 bases at J, with 14 bases in the middle. The CDR3 runs 15 residues. CDR1 and CDR2 from the germline V gene are SNHLY and FYNNEI. CDR3 sequence (DNA): TGTGCCAGCAGACAGACCTGGGACACTAACTATGGCTACACCTTC. Translated, it gives CASRQTWDTNYGYTF. The whole variable domain, remainder taken from reference TRBV2 and TRBJ1-2, is EPEVTQTPSHQVTQMGQEVILRCVPISNHLYFYWYRQILGQKVEFLVSFYNNEISEKSEIFDDQFSVERPDGSNFTLKIRSTKLEDSAMYFCASRQTWDTNYGYTFGSGTRLTVV.

As concerns this clonotype: Since a much larger clone is just one base distant, this may be a read error. DNA for the CDR3: TGCGCCAGCAGGAAAGGGAGCACAGATACGCAGTATTTT. It translates to CASRKGSTDTQYF. The chain has TRBV5-1 and TRBJ2-3, with unresolved D. CDR1 is SGHRS and CDR2 is YFSETQ in the germline V gene. V was trimmed by 5 bases and J by 0 bases, leaving 7 bases between them. This CDR3 is 13 amino acids long. The variable domain in full, completed from reference TRBV5-1 and TRBJ2-3, reads KAGVTQTPRYLIKTRGQQVTLSCSPISGHRSVSWYQQTPGQGLQFLFEYFSETQRNKGNFPGRFSGRQFSNSRSEMNVSTLELGDSALYLCASRKGSTDTQYFGPGTRLTVL.

The V gene is TRBV7-2, the J gene TRBJ1-2; TRBD1 is a possible D gene (5 bases). Per the germline V gene, CDR1 is SGHTA and CDR2 is FQGNSA. The CDR3 is 13 amino acids. Trimming cost V 3 bases and J 4 bases, with 9 bases left between them. CDR3 bases: TGTGCCAGCAGCTTCGTGACAGTCTATGGCTACACCTTC. As protein: CASSFVTVYGYTF.

This clonotype has ten or more counts. The chain uses TRBV20-1 and TRBJ2-5; either TRBD1 or TRBD2 may supply D (5 bases each). The V and J ends lost 5 bases and 4 bases respectively, with 8 bases between them. CDR3 length: 11 residues. Looked up from germline, CDR1 is DFQATT and CDR2 is SNEGSKA (reference sequence). CDR3 in DNA: TGCAGTGCTGGGACGCGAGAGACCCAGTACTTC. Residues: CSAGTRETQYF.

The genes are TRBV24-1 and TRBJ2-2; TRBD1 or TRBD2 may be the D gene (6 bases each). The V gene's germline CDR1 is KGHDR and CDR2 SFDVKD. CDR3 length equals 17 residues. Trimming cost V 5 bases and J 4 bases, with 19 bases left between them. The CDR3 loop reads CATSVASGAPVTGELFF. DNA for the CDR3: TGTGCCACCAGTGTTGCCTCGGGGGCGCCGGTCACCGGGGAGCTGTTTTTT.

This clonotype was counted at least ten times. The chain joins TRBV6-5 to TRBJ2-2; maybe TRBD1 (6 bases). The V end lost 6 bases, the J end lost 4 bases, and 15 bases lay between the germline ends. The CDR3 is 15 residues long. The germline V gene has CDR1 MNHEY and CDR2 SVGAGI. CDR3 bases: TGTGCCAGCAGCCTTCGGGCAGGGGTCACCGGGGAGCTGTTTTTT. Translation gives CASSLRAGVTGELFF.

There are many counts of this clonotype. The chain joins TRBV5-1 to TRBJ2-7; D is perhaps TRBD2 (5 bases). The V end was cut by 5 bases, the J end by 1 base, with 19 bases between. This CDR3 contains 16 residues. Per germline, CDR1 SGHRS and CDR2 YFSETQ. CDR3 sequence: CASSSGSGDASYEQYF. Here the CDR3 DNA reads TGCGCCAGCAGTTCGGGGTCAGGCGACGCTTCCTACGAGCAGTACTTC. Full variable domain (remainder filled in from reference TRBV5-1 and TRBJ2-7): KAGVTQTPRYLIKTRGQQVTLSCSPISGHRSVSWYQQTPGQGLQFLFEYFSETQRNKGNFPGRFSGRQFSNSRSEMNVSTLELGDSALYLCASSSGSGDASYEQYFGPGTRLTVT.

In this sample, this clonotype turned up many times. The chain has TRBV20-1 and TRBJ1-5; 9 bases map to TRBD1. The germline V gene encodes CDR1 DFQATT and CDR2 SNEGSKA (reference sequence). The CDR3 is made up of 15 amino acids. V lost 3 bases and J lost 4; bases outside the gene matches: 7. The CDR3 loop is CSARATGGLNQPQHF. The CDR3 DNA reads TGCAGTGCTAGGGCGACAGGGGGGCTTAATCAGCCCCAGCATTTT.

This clonotype was detected many times. This sequence joins TRBV6-1 and TRBJ1-2; D not resolved. V was pared by 6 bases and J by 3 bases, with 14 bases between. The germline CDR1 and CDR2 sequences are MNHNS and SASEGT. The CDR3 runs 14 residues. CDR3 coding DNA: TGTGCCAGCAGCCGGACTTACCGGGACTATGGCTACACCTTC. Protein: CASSRTYRDYGYTF.

The CDR3 reads CAWSPISSTNTEAFF. CDR3 coding DNA: TGTGCCTGGAGCCCTATTAGCAGTACGAACACTGAAGCTTTCTTT. V and J are TRBV30 and TRBJ1-1, with D uncertain. Germline CDR1 GTSNPN, CDR2 SVGIG (reference sequence). The CDR3 extends over 15 amino acids. The V gene lost 3 bases and the J gene lost 1 base, with 15 bases spanning the gap.

CDR3 sequence reads: CASSPGPTGEETQYF. The CDR3 bases are TGTGCCAGCAGCCCTGGCCCCACAGGGGAAGAGACCCAGTACTTC. The V and J genes are TRBV5-4 and TRBJ2-5; TRBD1 matches 7 bases. J lost 3 bases, V lost 4 bases, and 9 bases had no gene match. The CDR3 runs to 15 residues. Germline loops: CDR1 SGHNT, CDR2 YYREEE (reference sequence).